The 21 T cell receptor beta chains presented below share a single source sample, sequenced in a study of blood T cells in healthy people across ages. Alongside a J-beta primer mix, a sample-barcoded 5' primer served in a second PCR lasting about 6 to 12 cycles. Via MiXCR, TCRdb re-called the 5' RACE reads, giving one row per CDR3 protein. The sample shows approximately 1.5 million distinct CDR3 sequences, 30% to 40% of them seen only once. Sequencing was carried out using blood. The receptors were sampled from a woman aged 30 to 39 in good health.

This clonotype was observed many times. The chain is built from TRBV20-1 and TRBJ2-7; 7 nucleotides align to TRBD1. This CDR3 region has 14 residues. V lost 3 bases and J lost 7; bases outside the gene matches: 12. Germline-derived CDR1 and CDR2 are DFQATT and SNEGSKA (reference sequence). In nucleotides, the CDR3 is TGCAGTGCTAGCGAGGACAGGATCGCCGGTGAGCAGTACTTC. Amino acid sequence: CSASEDRIAGEQYF.

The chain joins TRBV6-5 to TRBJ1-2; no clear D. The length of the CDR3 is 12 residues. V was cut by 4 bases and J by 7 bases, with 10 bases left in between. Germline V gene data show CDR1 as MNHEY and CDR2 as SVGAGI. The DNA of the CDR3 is TGTGCCAGCAGTTCTGGGATGTTTGGCTACACCTTC. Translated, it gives CASSSGMFGYTF.

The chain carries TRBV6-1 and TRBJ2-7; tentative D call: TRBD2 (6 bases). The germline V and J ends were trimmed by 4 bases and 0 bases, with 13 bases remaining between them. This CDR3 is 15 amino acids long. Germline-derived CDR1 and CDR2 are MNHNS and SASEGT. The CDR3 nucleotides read TGTGCCAGCAGTGGGGAAGGCGGGGCCTCCTACGAGCAGTACTTC. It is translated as CASSGEGGASYEQYF.

This chain's CDR3 is CASSLEHAAWSSYNEQFF. CDR3 bases: TGCGCCAGCAGCCTCGAGCACGCGGCCTGGAGCTCCTACAATGAGCAGTTCTTC. The rearrangement joins TRBV4-1 to TRBJ2-1; D uncertain. V lost 4 bases and J lost 0, with 19 bases in between. The CDR3 has 18 amino acids. Germline assignment: CDR1 MGHRA and CDR2 YSYEKL.

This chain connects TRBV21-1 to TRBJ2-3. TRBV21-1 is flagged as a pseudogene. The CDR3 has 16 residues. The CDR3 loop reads CASSKRRPDSTDTQYF. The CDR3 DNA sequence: TGTGCCAGCAGCAAGAGGAGACCAGATAGCACAGATACGCAGTATTTT.

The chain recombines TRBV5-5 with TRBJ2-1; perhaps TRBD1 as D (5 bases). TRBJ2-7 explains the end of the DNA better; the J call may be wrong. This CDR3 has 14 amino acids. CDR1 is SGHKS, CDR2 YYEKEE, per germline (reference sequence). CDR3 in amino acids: CASSLEDMVNEQYF. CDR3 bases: TGTGCCAGCAGCTTAGAGGACATGGTTAACGAGCAGTACTTC.

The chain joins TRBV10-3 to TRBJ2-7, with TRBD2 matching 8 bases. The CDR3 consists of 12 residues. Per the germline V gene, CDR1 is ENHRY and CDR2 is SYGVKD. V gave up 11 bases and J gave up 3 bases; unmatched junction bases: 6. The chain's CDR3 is CAHGGVGYEQYF. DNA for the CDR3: TGTGCCCACGGGGGGGTAGGCTACGAGCAGTACTTC.

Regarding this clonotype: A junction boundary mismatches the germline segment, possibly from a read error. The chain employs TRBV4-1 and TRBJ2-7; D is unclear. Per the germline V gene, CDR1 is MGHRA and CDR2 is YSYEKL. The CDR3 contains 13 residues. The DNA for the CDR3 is TGCACCAGCAGCCAAGTTACGGCCTACGAGCAGTACTTC. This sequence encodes CTSSQVTAYEQYF.

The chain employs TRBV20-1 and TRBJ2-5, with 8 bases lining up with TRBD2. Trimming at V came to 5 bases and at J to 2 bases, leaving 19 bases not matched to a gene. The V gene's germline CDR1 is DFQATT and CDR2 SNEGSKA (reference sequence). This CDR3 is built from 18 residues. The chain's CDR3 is CSALRWPAGAPWQETQYF. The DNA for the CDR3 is TGCAGTGCTCTACGTTGGCCAGCGGGGGCCCCCTGGCAAGAGACCCAGTACTTC.

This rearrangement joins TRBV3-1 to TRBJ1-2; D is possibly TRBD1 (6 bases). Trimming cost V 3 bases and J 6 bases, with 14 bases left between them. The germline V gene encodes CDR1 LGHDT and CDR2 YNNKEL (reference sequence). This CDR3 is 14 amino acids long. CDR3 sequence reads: CASSQGARSDGYTF. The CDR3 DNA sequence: TGTGCCAGCAGCCAGGGGGCGCGGAGTGATGGCTACACCTTC.

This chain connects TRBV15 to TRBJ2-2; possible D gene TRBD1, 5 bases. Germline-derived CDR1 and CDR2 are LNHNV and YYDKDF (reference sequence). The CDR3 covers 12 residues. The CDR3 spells CGLRGNTGELFF. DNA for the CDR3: TGTGGATTAAGGGGGAACACCGGGGAGCTGTTTTTT.

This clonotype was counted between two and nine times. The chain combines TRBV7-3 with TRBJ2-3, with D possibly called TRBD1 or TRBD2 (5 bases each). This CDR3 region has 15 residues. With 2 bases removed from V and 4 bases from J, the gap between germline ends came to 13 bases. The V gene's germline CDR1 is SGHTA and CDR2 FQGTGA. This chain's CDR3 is CASSLGFQGPDTQYF. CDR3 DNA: TGTGCCAGCAGCTTAGGGTTCCAGGGACCAGATACGCAGTATTTT.

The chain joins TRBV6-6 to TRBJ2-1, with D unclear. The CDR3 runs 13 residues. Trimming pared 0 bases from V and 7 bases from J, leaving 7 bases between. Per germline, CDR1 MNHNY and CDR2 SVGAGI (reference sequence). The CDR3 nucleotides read TGTGCCAGCAGTTACTCTAAGTCAAATGAGCAGTTCTTC. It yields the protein CASSYSKSNEQFF.

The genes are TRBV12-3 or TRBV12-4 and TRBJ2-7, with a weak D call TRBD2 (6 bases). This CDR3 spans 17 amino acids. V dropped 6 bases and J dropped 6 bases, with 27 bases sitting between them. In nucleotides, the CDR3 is TGTGCCAGCAGCCCCTGTCCGGCCGGGGAGGAGTTTTGCGAGCAGTACTTC. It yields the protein CASSPCPAGEEFCEQYF.

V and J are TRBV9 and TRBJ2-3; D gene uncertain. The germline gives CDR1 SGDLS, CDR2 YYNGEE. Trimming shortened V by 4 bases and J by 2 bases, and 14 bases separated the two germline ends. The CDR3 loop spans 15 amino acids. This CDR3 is CASSLSAGITDTQYF. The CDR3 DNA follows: TGTGCCAGCAGCCTCTCGGCTGGTATCACAGATACGCAGTATTTT.

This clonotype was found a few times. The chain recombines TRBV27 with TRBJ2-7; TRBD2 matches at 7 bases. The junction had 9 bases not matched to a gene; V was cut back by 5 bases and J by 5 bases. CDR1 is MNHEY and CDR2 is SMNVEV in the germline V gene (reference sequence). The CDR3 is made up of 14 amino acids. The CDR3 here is CASSARTSLNEQYF. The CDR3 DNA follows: TGTGCCAGCAGTGCCCGGACTAGTTTGAACGAGCAGTACTTC.

The CDR3 loop is CASSPRAIQGGGTEAFF. The CDR3 bases are TGTGCCAGCTCACCGAGGGCGATACAGGGGGGAGGCACTGAAGCTTTCTTT. The V and J genes are TRBV18 and TRBJ1-1; TRBD1 matches at 8 bases. CDR3 length: 17 amino acids. Germline CDR1 reads KGHSH; CDR2 reads LQKENI. V was pared by 3 bases and J by 4 bases, with 13 bases of the junction left unmatched. Filled out from reference TRBV18 and TRBJ1-1, the complete variable domain reads NAGVMQNPRHLVRRRGQEARLRCSPMKGHSHVYWYRQLPEEGLKFMVYLQKENIIDESGMPKERFSAEFPKEGPSILRIQQVVRGDSAAYFCASSPRAIQGGGTEAFFGQGTRLTVV.

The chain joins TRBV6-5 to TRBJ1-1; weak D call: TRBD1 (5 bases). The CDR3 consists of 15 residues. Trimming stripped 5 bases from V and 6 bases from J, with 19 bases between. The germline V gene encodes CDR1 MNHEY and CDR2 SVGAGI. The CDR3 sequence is CASSRGTPLESEAFF. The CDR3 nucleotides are TGTGCCAGCAGTCGGGGGACTCCATTAGAGTCTGAAGCTTTCTTT.

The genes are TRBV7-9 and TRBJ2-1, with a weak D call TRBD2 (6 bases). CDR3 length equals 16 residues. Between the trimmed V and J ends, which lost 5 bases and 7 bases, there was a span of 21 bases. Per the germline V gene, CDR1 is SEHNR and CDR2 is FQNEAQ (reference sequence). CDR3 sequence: CASSQPSNPGRNEQFF. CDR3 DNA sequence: TGTGCCAGCAGCCAACCGAGTAACCCAGGGAGGAATGAGCAGTTCTTC.

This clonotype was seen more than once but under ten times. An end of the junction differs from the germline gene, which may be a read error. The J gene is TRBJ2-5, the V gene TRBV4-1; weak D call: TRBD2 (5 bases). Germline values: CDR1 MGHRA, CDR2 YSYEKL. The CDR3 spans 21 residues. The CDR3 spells CAGSQVFLSLRTLGRGETQYF. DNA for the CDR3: TGCGCCGGCAGCCAAGTGTTCTTATCCCTTCGCACACTTGGTCGGGGTGAGACCCAGTACTTC.

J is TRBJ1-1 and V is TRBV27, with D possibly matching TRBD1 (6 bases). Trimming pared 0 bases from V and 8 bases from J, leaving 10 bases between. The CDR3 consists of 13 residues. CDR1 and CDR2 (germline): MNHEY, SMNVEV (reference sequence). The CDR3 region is CASSLSRGVEAFF. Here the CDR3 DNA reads TGTGCCAGCAGTTTATCGAGGGGGGTAGAAGCTTTCTTT.